A single sample is the source of the 2 T cell receptor beta chains below, sequenced in a study of cytomegalovirus exposure and HLA in healthy donors. The PCR made use of 60 Vbeta and 13 Jbeta primers. This table comes from immunoSEQ multiplex PCR, and its TCRdb copy is limited to in-frame clones, with some not included. The data hold fewer than 150,000 clones, with over 75% observed a single time. The specimen was PBMCs. The receptors derive from a man aged 25-40 years in good health and CMV-seronegative.

This rearrangement joins TRBV6-1 to TRBJ2-3; 7 bases align to TRBD2. J was trimmed by 10 bases and V by 1 base; bases with no gene match: 8. The CDR3 contains 14 residues. CDR1 and CDR2 (germline): MNHNS, SASEGT. In DNA form, the CDR3 reads TGTGCCAGCAGTGAAGGGACTTTAGGGAGGGCGCAGTATTTT. Translating gives CASSEGTLGRAQYF.

V gene TRBV5-1 combines with J gene TRBJ1-3; possibly TRBD1 for D (5 bases). CDR1 is SGHRS, CDR2 YFSETQ, per germline. The V gene lost 3 bases and the J gene lost 0 bases, with 10 bases spanning the gap. This CDR3 is 15 amino acids long. CDR3: CASSSDSLSGNTIYF. In nucleotides, the CDR3 is TGCGCCAGCAGCTCCGACAGCCTCTCTGGAAACACCATATATTTT.